The 12 T cell receptor beta chains below all came from one sample that was sequenced in a study of blood T cell repertoires in COVID-19. The data were produced by immunoSEQ multiplex PCR, yet TCRdb's version contains in-frame clones alone and is incomplete. The sample has approximately 70,000 clones, 82% seen once. Sequenced: peripheral blood. The receptors stem from a woman of 80 years or more with acute or convalescent COVID-19.

The chain recombines TRBV6-1 with TRBJ2-5; D is uncertain. V was cut by 0 bases and J by 5 bases, with 10 bases left in between. This CDR3 is built from 14 residues. Germline assignment: CDR1 MNHNS and CDR2 SASEGT. This chain's CDR3 is CASSEALKLETQYF. The CDR3 DNA reads as TGTGCCAGCAGTGAAGCTCTAAAGCTGGAGACCCAGTACTTC.

CDR3 sequence: CASSQGRNTGELFF. The CDR3 DNA reads TGTGCCAGCAGCCAAGGGAGGAACACCGGGGAGCTGTTTTTT. The V gene is TRBV3-1 (or the pseudogene TRBV3-2), the J gene TRBJ2-2, with D uncertain. Trimming removed 1 base at V and 1 base at J, with 4 bases between. There are 14 residues in the CDR3. CDR1 is LGHDT, CDR2 YNNKEL, per germline (reference sequence).

The J gene is TRBJ2-2, the V gene TRBV13, with 8 bases that match TRBD2. Looked up from germline, CDR1 is PRHDT and CDR2 is FYEKMQ (reference sequence). With 0 bases clipped from V and 4 bases from J, the junction kept 4 bases outside the gene matches. The length of the CDR3 is 16 residues. This chain's CDR3 is CASSLGRSGGTGELFF. CDR3 nucleotide sequence: TGTGCCAGCAGCTTAGGCCGAAGCGGGGGCACCGGGGAGCTGTTTTTT.

The J gene is TRBJ2-7, the V gene TRBV5-6, with 7 positions matching TRBD1. CDR1 is SGHDT, CDR2 YYEEEE, per germline. With V trimmed by 2 bases and J by 0 bases, 2 bases remained unmatched. The CDR3 is made up of 14 amino acids. The CDR3: CASSFDRVSYEQYF. The CDR3 DNA reads as TGTGCCAGCAGCTTCGACAGGGTCTCCTACGAGCAGTACTTC.

The CDR3 DNA is TGTGCCAGCAGTCTCCACAGGGGCCGAACCTACGAGCAGTACTTC. This codes for CASSLHRGRTYEQYF. V and J are TRBV27 and TRBJ2-7; 7 nucleotides align to TRBD1. Losses at the gene ends were 5 bases for V and 2 bases for J; bases not matched to a gene: 9. CDR3 length: 15 amino acids. Looked up from germline, CDR1 is MNHEY and CDR2 is SMNVEV (reference sequence).

This chain uses TRBV6-1 with TRBJ2-7; D possibly corresponds to TRBD1 (5 bases). The CDR3 has 11 residues. Germline V gene sequence: CDR1 MNHNS, CDR2 SASEGT. The V end was cut by 3 bases, the J end by 5 bases, with 5 bases between. CDR3 sequence reads: CASSDRDEQYF. For the CDR3, the DNA is TGTGCCAGCAGTGACAGGGACGAGCAGTACTTC.

There are many counts of this clone. V and J are TRBV9 and TRBJ2-1, with 14 bases identical to TRBD2. CDR1 and CDR2 from the germline V gene are SGDLS and YYNGEE. The length of the CDR3 is 16 residues. Trimming removed 2 bases from V and 7 bases from J; junction bases left unmatched: 5. CDR3 protein: CASSVGLAGVRNEQFF. For the CDR3, the DNA is TGTGCCAGCAGCGTGGGACTAGCGGGAGTGAGGAATGAGCAGTTCTTC.

The chain combines TRBV19 with TRBJ1-3; TRBD1 agrees at 8 bases. This CDR3 is built from 16 residues. V lost 4 bases and J lost 0; bases outside the gene matches: 5. Germline CDR1 reads LNHDA; CDR2 reads SQIVND (reference sequence). CDR3 protein: CASSTRTGGSGNTIYF. CDR3 nucleotides: TGTGCCAGTAGTACGAGAACAGGGGGCTCTGGAAACACCATATATTTT.

V gene TRBV5-1 combines with J gene TRBJ2-5; 10 positions match TRBD1. The CDR3 extends over 14 amino acids. Germline CDR1 and CDR2: SGHRS and YFSETQ. With V trimmed by 3 bases and J by 4 bases, 3 bases remained unmatched. The CDR3, as DNA: TGCGCCAGCAGCTATGGACAGGGGGGAGAGACCCAGTACTTC. This translates into CASSYGQGGETQYF.

This chain uses TRBV12-5 with TRBJ2-7, with TRBD1 matching over 8 bases. The CDR3 has 17 amino acids. Germline V gene data show CDR1 as LGHNT and CDR2 as FRNRAP. J was trimmed by 1 base and V by 2 bases; bases with no gene match: 10. DNA of the CDR3: TGTGCTAGTGGTTTGTCCCAGGACAGGGCTATATCCTACGAGCAGTACTTC. Its protein is CASGLSQDRAISYEQYF.

The chain carries TRBV5-1 and TRBJ2-7, with D perhaps TRBD2 (6 bases). The ends were cut back, 4 bases at V and 2 bases at J, with 19 bases in the middle. CDR3 size: 16 residues. CDR1 and CDR2 (germline): SGHRS, YFSETQ. CDR3 loop: CASSPAWAGSAYEQYF. In DNA form, the CDR3 reads TGCGCCAGCAGCCCGGCCTGGGCGGGGTCAGCCTACGAGCAGTACTTC.

This clone was seen only a few times. This chain connects TRBV5-1 to TRBJ2-2, with a possible D match to TRBD1 (6 bases). Deletions cut 2 bases from V and 12 bases from J, with 8 bases between. Germline assignment: CDR1 SGHRS and CDR2 YFSETQ. This CDR3 is built from 11 residues. The CDR3 reads CASSFQGKLFF. In DNA, the CDR3 is TGCGCCAGCAGCTTTCAGGGGAAGCTGTTTTTT.